This T cell receptor beta chain originates from a study of blood T cell repertoires in COVID-19. As for the study in general: T cells, B-cell-depleted T cells, or PBMCs supplied cDNA or gDNA.

Participants were aged roughly 18 to 100 years from approximately 23 US areas. Clinical history as reported by participants underpinned cohort assignment. This CDR3 is built from 13 residues. Trimming stripped 8 bases from V and 1 base from J, with 11 bases between. CDR1 is WNHNN, CDR2 SYGVQD, per germline (reference sequence). Original analysis: Amplification of reference gene primers was used by the study to estimate nucleated cell counts. Profiling relied on immunoSEQ multiplex PCR, and the TCRdb table lists in-frame clones only, not all of them. For V, J and clone size, that table is used; D and trimming come from the DNA. The sample carries over 250,000 clones, about four fifths recorded once.

Material: PBMCs or T cells enriched from blood (not recorded which). This TCR was sampled from a man between 40 and 49 years old who had been exposed to COVID-19. This chain connects TRBV10-1 to TRBJ1-1, with D maybe TRBD1 (6 bases). The CDR3 here is CASAAQGNTEAFF. In nucleotides, the CDR3 is TGCGCCAGCGCGGCACAGGGGAACACTGAAGCTTTCTTT.